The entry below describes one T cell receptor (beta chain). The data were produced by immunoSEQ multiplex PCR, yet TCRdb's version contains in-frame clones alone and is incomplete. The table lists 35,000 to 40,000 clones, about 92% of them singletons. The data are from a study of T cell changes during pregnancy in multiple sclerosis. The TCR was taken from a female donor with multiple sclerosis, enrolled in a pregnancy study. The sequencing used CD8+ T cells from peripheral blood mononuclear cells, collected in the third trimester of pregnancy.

The CDR3 loop reads CASRPAGGSSYEQYF. DNA of the CDR3: TGTGCCAGCCGCCCGGCGGGCGGGAGCTCCTACGAGCAGTACTTC. The chain joins TRBV28 to TRBJ2-7, with 7 bases fitting TRBD2. J lost 0 bases, V lost 8 bases, and 10 bases had no gene match. Germline V CDR1 and CDR2: MDHEN, SYDVKM. The CDR3 runs to 15 residues. The full variable domain, in which reference TRBV28 and TRBJ2-7 provide the parts outside the CDR3, is DVKVTQSSRYLVKRTGEKVFLECVQDMDHENMFWYRQDPGLGLRLIYFSYDVKMKEKGDIPEGYSVSREKKERFSLILESASTNQTSMYLCASRPAGGSSYEQYFGPGTRLTVT.